These 4 T cell receptor beta chains were sequenced from one sample in a study of human thymus T cells. Profiling relied on immunoSEQ multiplex PCR, and the TCRdb table lists in-frame clones only, not all of them. This table holds some 120,000 clones, around 94% found once. Thymus tissue for the work was resected from patients undergoing corrective heart surgery. Material for sequencing was thymus tissue. Source of these receptors: a boy in the first two years of life with a congenital heart defect but otherwise immunologically healthy.

The rearrangement uses TRBV4-3 and TRBJ1-5; D gene unclear. The CDR3 contains 16 residues. Germline assignment: CDR1 LGHNA and CDR2 YSLEER. Trimming stripped 0 bases from V and 5 bases from J, with 14 bases between. This CDR3 reads CASSQDREGKDQPQHF. The CDR3 DNA reads as TGCGCCAGCAGCCAAGATCGGGAGGGTAAGGATCAGCCCCAGCATTTT.

This clone was counted once. The chain recombines TRBV10-1 with TRBJ2-5; D ambiguous. Germline V gives CDR1 WNHNN, CDR2 SYGVQD (reference sequence). The CDR3 loop spans 13 amino acids. The ends were cut back, 2 bases at V and 0 bases at J, with 4 bases in the middle. This CDR3 is CASSEVDQETQYF. CDR3 bases: TGCGCCAGCAGTGAGGTGGACCAAGAGACCCAGTACTTC.

The chain uses TRBV2 and TRBJ2-1; no definite D call. Germline loops: CDR1 SNHLY, CDR2 FYNNEI. The V end lost 4 bases, the J end lost 4 bases, and 8 bases lay between the germline ends. There are 13 residues in the CDR3. CDR3 nucleotide sequence: TGTGCCAGCAGTGTTCGGATTTACAATGAGCAGTTCTTC. This encodes CASSVRIYNEQFF.

This clone has a single count. The chain couples TRBV4-3 to TRBJ1-3; weak D call: TRBD1 (5 bases). Trimming took off 0 bases at V and 6 bases at J, with 12 bases between the two ends. Germline V CDR1 and CDR2: LGHNA, YSLEER. The CDR3 is made up of 15 amino acids. The CDR3 nucleotides are TGCGCCAGCAGCCAAGATAGGGGTAAAGAAAACACCATATATTTT. Its translation is CASSQDRGKENTIYF.